These 7 T cell receptor beta chains originate from one sample sequenced in a study of spatial heterogeneity in lung cancer. Time point noted: sample taken at primary tumor resection. No antigen has been assigned to these receptors. General study results and limits: Within tumors, counts of expanded alpha and beta TCRs tracked tumor mutation counts.

Via MiXCR, TCRdb re-called the 5' RACE reads, giving one row per CDR3 protein. This table has about 13,000 distinct CDR3 sequences, approximately 5.5% appearing once. This sample comprised lung tumor tissue, obtained at surgery. The receptors stem from a male donor with early-stage non-small cell lung cancer.

Many counts were recorded for this clonotype. As an off-target read in a library built for alpha chains, this beta chain has a frequency of little significance. This rearrangement joins TRBV6-5 to TRBJ2-7; D gene ambiguous. CDR1 MNHEY and CDR2 SVGAGI come from the germline V gene. Trimming pared 7 bases from V and 0 bases from J, leaving 10 bases between. CDR3 length: 13 amino acids. CDR3 sequence reads: CASTSQRSYEQYF. For the CDR3, the DNA is TGTGCCAGCACTTCCCAGCGCTCCTACGAGCAGTACTTC.

This clonotype was counted between two and nine times. Since the library was made to target alpha chains, this beta chain is a stray read and its abundance is not meaningful. The V gene is TRBV29-1, the J gene TRBJ2-7; tentatively, D is TRBD1 (6 bases). Trimming took off 7 bases at V and 0 bases at J, with 13 bases between the two ends. The CDR3 contains 13 residues. CDR1 is SQVTM, CDR2 ANQGSEA, per germline. The CDR3 sequence: CSARDRTSYEQYF. CDR3 in DNA: TGCAGCGCCAGAGACAGGACCTCCTACGAGCAGTACTTC.

This clonotype was seen ten or more times. For a library built for alpha chains, this beta chain is a stray read; little rests on its size. DNA for the CDR3: TGTGCCAGCAGCCCTCAGTCGAACACTGAAGCTTTCTTT. Its protein product is CASSPQSNTEAFF. The V call is TRBV3-1, the J call TRBJ1-1; D unresolved. V lost 4 bases and J lost 1, with 7 bases in between. The germline gives CDR1 LGHDT, CDR2 YNNKEL (reference sequence). The CDR3 totals 13 residues.

This clonotype was detected many times. This beta chain is an unintended read in a library built for alpha chains; its size means little. The rearrangement links TRBV12-3 or TRBV12-4 to TRBJ1-2; D is ambiguous. The CDR3 runs to 12 residues. Trimming took off 5 bases at V and 0 bases at J, with 4 bases between the two ends. DNA of the CDR3: TGTGCCAGCAGTACAGCTAACTATGGCTACACCTTC. It encodes CASSTANYGYTF.

The table lists this clonotype with many counts. The library was prepared for alpha chains; this beta chain is a stray read, so its frequency means little. V and J are TRBV20-1 and TRBJ2-7; a possible D gene is TRBD2 (7 bases). Between the trimmed V and J ends, which lost 7 bases and 5 bases, there was a span of 21 bases. The CDR3 length is 14 residues. The germline V gene encodes CDR1 DFQATT and CDR2 SNEGSKA (reference sequence). CDR3 nucleotides: TGCAGTGTCTTCAGGAGAAGGGGGGGGGACGAGCAGTACTTC. It specifies CSVFRRRGGDEQYF.

In this sample, this clonotype turned up many times. Since it is a stray read in a library aimed at alpha chains, this beta chain has a size that is not meaningful. V and J are TRBV15 and TRBJ1-4; D is undetermined. The length of the CDR3 is 16 residues. Trimming removed 0 bases at V and 8 bases at J, with 16 bases between. The germline V gene encodes CDR1 LNHNV and CDR2 YYDKDF (reference sequence). The CDR3 region has the DNA TGTGCCACCAGCAGAGAAGGAACGGGGTTAGGGGAAAAACTGTTTTTT. It codes for CATSREGTGLGEKLFF.

This clonotype showed up many times. This beta chain is an unintended read in a library built for alpha chains; its size means little. The chain recombines TRBV29-1 with TRBJ2-1, with 10 nucleotides matching TRBD2. The germline V gene has CDR1 SQVTM and CDR2 ANQGSEA. The V segment lost 7 bases and the J segment 8 bases; nucleotides outside the gene matches: 5. The CDR3 is made up of 12 amino acids. The chain's CDR3 is CSAGLALDEQFF. The CDR3 DNA follows: TGCAGCGCGGGACTAGCGTTAGATGAGCAGTTCTTC.